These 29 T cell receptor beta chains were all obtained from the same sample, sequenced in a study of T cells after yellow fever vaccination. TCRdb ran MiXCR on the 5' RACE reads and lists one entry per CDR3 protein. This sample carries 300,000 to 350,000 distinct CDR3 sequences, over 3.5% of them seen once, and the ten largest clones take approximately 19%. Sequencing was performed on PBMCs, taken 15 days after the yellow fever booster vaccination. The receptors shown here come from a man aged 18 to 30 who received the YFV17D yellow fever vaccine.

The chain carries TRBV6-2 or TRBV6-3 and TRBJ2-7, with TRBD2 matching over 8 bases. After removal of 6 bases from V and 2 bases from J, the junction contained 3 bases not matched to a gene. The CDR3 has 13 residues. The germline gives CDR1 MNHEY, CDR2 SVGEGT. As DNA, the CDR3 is TGTGCCAGCAGGAGACTAGCGACCTACGAGCAGTACGTC. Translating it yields CASRRLATYEQYV.

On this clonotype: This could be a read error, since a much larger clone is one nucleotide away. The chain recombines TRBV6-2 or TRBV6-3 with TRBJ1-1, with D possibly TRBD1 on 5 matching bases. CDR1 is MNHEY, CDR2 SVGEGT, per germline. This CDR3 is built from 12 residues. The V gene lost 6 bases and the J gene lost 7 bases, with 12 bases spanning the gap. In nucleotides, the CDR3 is TGTGCCAGCAGCCACCGGGGGTTTGAAGCTTTCTTT. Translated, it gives CASSHRGFEAFF.

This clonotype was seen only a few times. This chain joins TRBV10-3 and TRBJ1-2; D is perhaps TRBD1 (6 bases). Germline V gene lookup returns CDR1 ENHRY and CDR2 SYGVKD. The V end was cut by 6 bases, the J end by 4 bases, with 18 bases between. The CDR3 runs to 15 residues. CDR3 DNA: TGTGCCATCAGGAGGGGGGAGGAGGGTCCCTATGGCTACACCTTC. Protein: CAIRRGEEGPYGYTF.

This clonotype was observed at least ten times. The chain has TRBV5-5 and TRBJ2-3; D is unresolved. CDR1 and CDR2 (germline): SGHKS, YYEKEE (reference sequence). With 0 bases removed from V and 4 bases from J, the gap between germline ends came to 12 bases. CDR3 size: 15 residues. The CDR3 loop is CASSLAALSSDTQYF. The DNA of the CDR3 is TGTGCCAGCAGCTTGGCTGCTCTTTCGTCAGATACGCAGTATTTT.

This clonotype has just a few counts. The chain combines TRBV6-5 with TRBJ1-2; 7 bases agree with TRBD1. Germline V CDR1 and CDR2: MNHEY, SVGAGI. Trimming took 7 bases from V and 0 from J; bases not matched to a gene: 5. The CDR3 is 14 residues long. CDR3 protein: CASTGDSSNYGYTF. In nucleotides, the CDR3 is TGTGCCAGCACCGGGGACAGTTCTAACTATGGCTACACCTTC.

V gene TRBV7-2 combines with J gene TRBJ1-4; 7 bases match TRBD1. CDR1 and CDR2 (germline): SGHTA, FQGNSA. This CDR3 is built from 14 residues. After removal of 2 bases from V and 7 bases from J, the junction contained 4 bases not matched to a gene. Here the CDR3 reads CASSLQGVAEKLFF. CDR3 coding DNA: TGTGCCAGCAGCTTACAGGGGGTGGCTGAAAAACTGTTTTTT.

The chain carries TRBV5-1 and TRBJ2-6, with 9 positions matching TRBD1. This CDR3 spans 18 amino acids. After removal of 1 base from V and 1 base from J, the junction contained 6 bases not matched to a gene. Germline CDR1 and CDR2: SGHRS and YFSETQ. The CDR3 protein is CASSLFGTGSSGANVLTF. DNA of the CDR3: TGCGCCAGCAGCTTGTTTGGGACAGGGTCATCTGGGGCCAACGTCCTGACTTTC.

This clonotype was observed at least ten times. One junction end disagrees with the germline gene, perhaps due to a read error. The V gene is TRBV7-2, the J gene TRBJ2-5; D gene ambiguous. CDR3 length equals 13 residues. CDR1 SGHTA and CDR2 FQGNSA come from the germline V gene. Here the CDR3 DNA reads TGCGCCAGCAGCCTAGTGGGTGGAGAGACCCAGTACTTC. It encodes CASSLVGGETQYF.

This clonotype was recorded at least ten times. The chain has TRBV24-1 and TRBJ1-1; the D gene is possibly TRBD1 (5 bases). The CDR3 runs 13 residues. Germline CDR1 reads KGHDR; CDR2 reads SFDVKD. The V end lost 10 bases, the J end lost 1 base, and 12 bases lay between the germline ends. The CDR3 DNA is TGTGCCACTCGGGGCTATCGGAACACTGAAGCTTTCTTT. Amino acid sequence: CATRGYRNTEAFF.

CDR3 amino acids: CASSYDRVAEQFF. In DNA, the CDR3 is TGTGCCAGCAGCTATGACAGGGTGGCTGAGCAGTTCTTC. The gene calls are TRBV7-8 and TRBJ2-1; 7 bases agree with TRBD1. Germline-derived CDR1 and CDR2 are SGHVS and FQNEAQ. V lost 4 bases to trimming and J lost 9 bases; unmatched junction nucleotides: 6. This CDR3 has 13 amino acids.

CDR3 region: CASSPTWGPQETQYF. The CDR3 nucleotides are TGTGCCAGCAGCCCAACATGGGGGCCCCAAGAGACCCAGTACTTC. This sequence joins TRBV9 and TRBJ2-5; possible D gene TRBD1, 6 bases. Per the germline V gene, CDR1 is SGDLS and CDR2 is YYNGEE. CDR3 length: 15 amino acids. V was trimmed by 4 bases and J by 1 base, leaving 14 bases between them.

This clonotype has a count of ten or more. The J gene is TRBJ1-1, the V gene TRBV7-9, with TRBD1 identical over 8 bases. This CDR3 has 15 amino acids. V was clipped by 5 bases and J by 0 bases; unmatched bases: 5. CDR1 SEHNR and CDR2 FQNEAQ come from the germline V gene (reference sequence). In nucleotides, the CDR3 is TGTGCCAGCAGCGAAGGACAGGGATTGAACACTGAAGCTTTCTTT. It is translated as CASSEGQGLNTEAFF.

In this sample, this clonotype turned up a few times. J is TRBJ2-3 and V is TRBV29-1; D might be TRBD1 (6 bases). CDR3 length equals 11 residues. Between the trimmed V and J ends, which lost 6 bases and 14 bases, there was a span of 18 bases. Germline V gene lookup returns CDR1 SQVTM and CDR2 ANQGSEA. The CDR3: CSVERGQSGYF. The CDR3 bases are TGCAGCGTCGAAAGGGGACAAAGCGGGTATTTT.

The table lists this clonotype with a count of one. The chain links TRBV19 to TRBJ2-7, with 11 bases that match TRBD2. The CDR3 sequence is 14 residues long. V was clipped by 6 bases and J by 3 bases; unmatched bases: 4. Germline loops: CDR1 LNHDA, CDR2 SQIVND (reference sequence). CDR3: CASRDSGGVYEQYF. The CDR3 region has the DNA TGTGCCAGTAGAGATAGCGGGGGGGTCTACGAGCAGTACTTC.

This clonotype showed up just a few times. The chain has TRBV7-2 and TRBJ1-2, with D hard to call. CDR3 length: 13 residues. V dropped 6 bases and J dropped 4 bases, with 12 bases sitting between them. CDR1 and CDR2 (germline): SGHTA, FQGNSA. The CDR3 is CASSRRDFYGYTF. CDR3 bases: TGTGCCAGCAGTAGAAGGGATTTCTATGGCTACACCTTC.

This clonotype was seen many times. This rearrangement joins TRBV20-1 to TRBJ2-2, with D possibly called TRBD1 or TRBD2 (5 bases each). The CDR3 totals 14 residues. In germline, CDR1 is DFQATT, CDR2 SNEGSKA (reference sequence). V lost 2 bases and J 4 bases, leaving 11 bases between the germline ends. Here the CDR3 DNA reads TGCAGTGCTAGACAGGAGAGGGGCACCGGGGAGCTGTTTTTT. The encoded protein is CSARQERGTGELFF.

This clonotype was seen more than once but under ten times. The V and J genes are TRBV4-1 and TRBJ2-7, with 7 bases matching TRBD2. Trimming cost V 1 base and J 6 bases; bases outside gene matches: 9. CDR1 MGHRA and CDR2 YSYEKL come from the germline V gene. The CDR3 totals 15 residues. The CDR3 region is CASSQGSYGEGEQYV. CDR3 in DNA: TGCGCCAGCAGCCAAGGCTCTTACGGGGAGGGCGAGCAGTACGTC.

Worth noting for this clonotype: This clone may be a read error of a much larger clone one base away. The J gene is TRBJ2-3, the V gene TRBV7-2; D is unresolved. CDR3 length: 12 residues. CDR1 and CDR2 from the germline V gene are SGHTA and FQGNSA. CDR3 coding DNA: TGTGCCTGCAGCTTACTAAGAGATACGCAGTATTTT. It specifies CACSLLRDTQYF.

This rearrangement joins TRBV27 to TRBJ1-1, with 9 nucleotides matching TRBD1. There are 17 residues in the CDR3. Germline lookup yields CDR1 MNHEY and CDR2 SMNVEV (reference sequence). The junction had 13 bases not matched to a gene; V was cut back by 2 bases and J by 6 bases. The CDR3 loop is CASSLIERWDRAAEAFF. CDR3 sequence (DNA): TGTGCCAGCAGTTTAATTGAGAGGTGGGACAGGGCCGCTGAAGCTTTCTTT.

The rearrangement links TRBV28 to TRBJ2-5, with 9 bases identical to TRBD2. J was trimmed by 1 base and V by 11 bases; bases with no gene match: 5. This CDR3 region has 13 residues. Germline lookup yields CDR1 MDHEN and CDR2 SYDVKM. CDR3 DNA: TGTGCCGAAGCGGGGGGTGCCCAAGAGACCCAGTACTTC. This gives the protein CAEAGGAQETQYF.

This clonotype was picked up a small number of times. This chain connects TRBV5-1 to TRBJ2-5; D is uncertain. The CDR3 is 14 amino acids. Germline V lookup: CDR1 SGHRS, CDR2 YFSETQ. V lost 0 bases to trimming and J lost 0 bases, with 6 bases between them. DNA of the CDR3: TGCGCCAGCAGCTTGGAATCGTACCAAGAGACCCAGTACTTC. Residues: CASSLESYQETQYF.

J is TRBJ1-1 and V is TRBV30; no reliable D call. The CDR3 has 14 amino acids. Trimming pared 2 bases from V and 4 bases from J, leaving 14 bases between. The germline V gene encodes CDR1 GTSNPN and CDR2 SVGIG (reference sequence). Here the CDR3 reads CAWSRWERGTEAFF. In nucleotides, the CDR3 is TGTGCCTGGAGTCGGTGGGAGAGAGGCACTGAAGCTTTCTTT.

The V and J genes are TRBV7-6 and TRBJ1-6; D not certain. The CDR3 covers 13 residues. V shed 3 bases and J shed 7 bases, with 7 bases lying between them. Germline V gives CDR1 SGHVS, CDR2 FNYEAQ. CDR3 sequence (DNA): TGTGCCAGCAGCTTGTATGGAAATTCACCCCTCCACTTT. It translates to CASSLYGNSPLHF.

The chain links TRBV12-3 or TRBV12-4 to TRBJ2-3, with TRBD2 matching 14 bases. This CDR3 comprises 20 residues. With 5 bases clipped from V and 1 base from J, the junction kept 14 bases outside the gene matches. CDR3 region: CASSPNLPGLAGEGTDTQYF. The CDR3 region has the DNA TGTGCCAGCAGTCCCAACCTTCCGGGACTAGCGGGGGAAGGCACAGATACGCAGTATTTT.

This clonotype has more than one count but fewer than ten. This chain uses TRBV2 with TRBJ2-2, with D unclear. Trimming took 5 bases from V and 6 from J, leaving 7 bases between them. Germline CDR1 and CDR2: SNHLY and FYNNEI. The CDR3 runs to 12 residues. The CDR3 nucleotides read TGTGCCAGCAGTTATCATGCCGGGGAGCTGTTTTTT. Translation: CASSYHAGELFF.

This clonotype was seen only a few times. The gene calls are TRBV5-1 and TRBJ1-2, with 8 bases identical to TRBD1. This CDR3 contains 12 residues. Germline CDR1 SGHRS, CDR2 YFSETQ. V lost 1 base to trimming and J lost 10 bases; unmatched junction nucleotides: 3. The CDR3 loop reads CASSLQQGDYTF. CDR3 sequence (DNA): TGCGCCAGCAGCTTGCAACAGGGGGACTACACCTTC. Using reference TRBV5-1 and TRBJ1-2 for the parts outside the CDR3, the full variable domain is KAGVTQTPRYLIKTRGQQVTLSCSPISGHRSVSWYQQTPGQGLQFLFEYFSETQRNKGNFPGRFSGRQFSNSRSEMNVSTLELGDSALYLCASSLQQGDYTFGSGTRLTVV.

CDR3 sequence reads: CASSLIGMGPTAQYF. CDR3 nucleotide sequence: TGTGCCAGCAGCTTAATCGGGATGGGTCCAACAGCCCAGTACTTC. This sequence joins TRBV7-2 and TRBJ2-5; D may be TRBD2 (5 bases). Trimming shortened V by 2 bases and J by 9 bases, and 19 bases separated the two germline ends. Germline V gene data show CDR1 as SGHTA and CDR2 as FQGNSA. The CDR3 runs 15 residues.

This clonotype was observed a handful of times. The CDR3 is CASSNTGGGETQYF. For the CDR3, the DNA is TGTGCCAGCAGTAACACAGGGGGCGGAGAGACCCAGTACTTC. V is TRBV6-1 and J is TRBJ2-5, with TRBD1 matching over 9 bases. CDR3 size: 14 residues. Germline V gives CDR1 MNHNS, CDR2 SASEGT. J gave up 4 bases and V 5 bases, and 5 bases lay outside the gene matches.

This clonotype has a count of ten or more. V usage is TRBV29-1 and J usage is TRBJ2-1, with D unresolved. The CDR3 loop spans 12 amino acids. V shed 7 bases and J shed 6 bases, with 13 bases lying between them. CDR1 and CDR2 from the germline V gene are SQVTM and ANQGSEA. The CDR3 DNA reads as TGCAGCGCGCGGCATTGGGGCAATGAGCAGTTCTTC. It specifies CSARHWGNEQFF.